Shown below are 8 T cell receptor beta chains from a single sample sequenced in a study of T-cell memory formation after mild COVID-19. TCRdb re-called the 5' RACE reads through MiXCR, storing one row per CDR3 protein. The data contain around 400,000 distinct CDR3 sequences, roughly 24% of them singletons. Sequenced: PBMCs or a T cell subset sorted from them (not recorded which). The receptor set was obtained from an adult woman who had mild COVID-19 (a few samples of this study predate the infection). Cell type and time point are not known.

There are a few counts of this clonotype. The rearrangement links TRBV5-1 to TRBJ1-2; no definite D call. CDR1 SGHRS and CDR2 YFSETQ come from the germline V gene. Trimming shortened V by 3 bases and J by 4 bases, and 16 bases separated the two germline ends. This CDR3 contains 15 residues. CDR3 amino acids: CASSSLGSVLYGYTF. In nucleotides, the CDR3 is TGCGCCAGCAGCTCACTGGGCAGCGTTCTCTATGGCTACACCTTC.

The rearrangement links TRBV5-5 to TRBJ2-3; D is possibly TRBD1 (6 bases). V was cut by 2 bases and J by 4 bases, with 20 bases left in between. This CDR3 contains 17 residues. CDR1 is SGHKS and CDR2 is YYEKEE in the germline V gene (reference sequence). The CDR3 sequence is CASSLELQGAVADTQYF. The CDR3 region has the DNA TGTGCCAGCAGCTTAGAACTACAGGGAGCTGTTGCAGATACGCAGTATTTT.

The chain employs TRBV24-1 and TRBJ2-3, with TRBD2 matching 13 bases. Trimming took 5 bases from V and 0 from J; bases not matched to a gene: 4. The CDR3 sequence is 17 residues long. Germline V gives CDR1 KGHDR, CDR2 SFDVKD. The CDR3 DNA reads TGTGCCACCAGTGTCGGACTAGCGGGAGATAGCACAGATACGCAGTATTTT. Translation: CATSVGLAGDSTDTQYF.

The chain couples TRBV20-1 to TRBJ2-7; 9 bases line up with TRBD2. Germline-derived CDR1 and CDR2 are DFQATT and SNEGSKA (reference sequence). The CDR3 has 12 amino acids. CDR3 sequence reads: CSAGGGAYEQYF. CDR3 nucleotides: TGCAGCGCGGGCGGGGGGGCCTACGAGCAGTACTTC.

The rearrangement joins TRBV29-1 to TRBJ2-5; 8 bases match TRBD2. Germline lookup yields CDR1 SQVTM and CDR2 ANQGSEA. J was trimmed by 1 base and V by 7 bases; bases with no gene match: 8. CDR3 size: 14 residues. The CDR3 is CSARTGGAQETQYF. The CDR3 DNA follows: TGCAGCGCTCGAACGGGAGGGGCCCAAGAGACCCAGTACTTC.

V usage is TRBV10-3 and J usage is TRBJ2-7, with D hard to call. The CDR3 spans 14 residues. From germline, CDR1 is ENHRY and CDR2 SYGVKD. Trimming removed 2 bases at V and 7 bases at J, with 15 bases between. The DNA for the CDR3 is TGTGCCATCAGTGAGCATAACGGCTTGGGTGAGCAGTACTTC. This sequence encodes CAISEHNGLGEQYF.

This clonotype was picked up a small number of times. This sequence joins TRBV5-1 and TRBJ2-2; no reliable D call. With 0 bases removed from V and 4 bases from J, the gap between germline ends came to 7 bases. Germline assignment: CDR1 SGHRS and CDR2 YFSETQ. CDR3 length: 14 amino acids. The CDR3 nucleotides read TGCGCCAGCAGCTTGGGCCCCCCCACCGGGGAGCTGTTTTTT. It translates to CASSLGPPTGELFF.

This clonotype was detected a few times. The CDR3 loop reads CSASIGPRRYNEQFF. The CDR3 bases are TGCAGTGCTAGTATTGGCCCACGTCGTTACAATGAGCAGTTCTTC. The gene calls are TRBV20-1 and TRBJ2-1; D call uncertain. The CDR3 spans 15 residues. The V gene's germline CDR1 is DFQATT and CDR2 SNEGSKA (reference sequence). Trimming left V 3 bases short and J 4 bases short, with 16 bases between.